The present entry profiles one T cell receptor (beta chain) with its context. Under the authors' procedure: How many nucleated cells were present was estimated from reference gene primer amplification. TCRdb's table, derived via immunoSEQ multiplex PCR, lists solely in-frame clones and lacks some. V, J and clone size were drawn from that table, and D and trimming were deduced from the DNA. Found here are around 170,000 clones, over 65% of them singletons; the top ten hold under 3.5%. This record comes from a study of blood T cell repertoires in COVID-19. Study details: Sites in the United States, Italy and Spain provided acute and convalescent COVID-19 samples. PBMCs, B-cell-depleted T cells, or T cells were the source of the cDNA or gDNA that made up the material.

With 5 bases removed from V and 2 bases from J, the gap between germline ends came to 12 bases. CDR1 is MNHEY and CDR2 is SVGAGI in the germline V gene. The CDR3 contains 14 residues. The sequence derives from an elderly woman with acute or convalescent COVID-19. The chain combines TRBV6-5 with TRBJ1-1, with D unclear. Input material: peripheral blood. Here the CDR3 reads CASSIYWQNTEAFF. The CDR3 DNA reads TGTGCCAGCAGTATTTATTGGCAAAACACTGAAGCTTTCTTT.